A selection of T cell receptor beta chains follows, all from one sample in a study of cytomegalovirus exposure and HLA in healthy donors. The assay was immunoSEQ multiplex PCR, and TCRdb's table has in-frame clones only and misses some. Its listing shows roughly 120,000 clones. Source material: PBMCs. The receptors stem from a man in his thirties or forties in good health and CMV-seronegative. Each CDR3 is given with its conserved first and last residue. The D gene is left open where the match is weak. Some rows mark clone size as missing; the rest say once, few, many or name a class of expanded clone.

V,J,D,size,CDR3,DNA
TRBV11-2,TRBJ1-5,-,-,CASSPASYSNQPQHF,TGTGCCAGCAGCCCTGCAAGCTATAGCAATCAGCCCCAGCATTTT
TRBV19,TRBJ2-1,TRBD2,-,CASSPTSGSHNEQFF,TGTGCCAGTAGTCCGACTAGCGGGAGCCACAATGAGCAGTTCTTC
TRBV2,TRBJ2-5,TRBD2,-,CASRGGETQYF,TGTGCCAGCAGGGGGGGGGAGACCCAGTACTTC
TRBV29-1,TRBJ2-7,TRBD1,-,CSVQGTESSYEQYF,TGCAGCGTGCAAGGGACAGAAAGCTCCTACGAGCAGTACTTC
TRBV6-1,TRBJ2-5,TRBD2,-,CASAPRGDEAQYF,TGTGCCAGCGCCCCGCGGGGGGATGAAGCCCAGTACTTC
TRBV5-1,TRBJ2-1,-,-,CASSLDGWNEQFF,TGCGCCAGCAGCTTGGACGGTTGGAATGAGCAGTTCTTC
TRBV6-5,TRBJ2-7,TRBD2,-,CASSYLLGGAPYEQYF,TGTGCCAGCAGTTACCTCTTGGGAGGGGCCCCCTACGAGCAGTACTTC
TRBV6-1,TRBJ1-5,TRBD1,-,CASRDFGTGDQPQHF,TGTGCCAGCAGAGACTTCGGGACAGGGGATCAGCCCCAGCATTTT
TRBV6-4,TRBJ2-2,-,-,CASSVEGGETGELFF,TGTGCCAGCAGTGTTGAAGGGGGAGAGACCGGGGAGCTGTTTTTT
TRBV30,TRBJ1-6,-,-,CAWSVPPVAGVSPLHF,TGTGCCTGGAGTGTACCCCCAGTCGCGGGGGTTTCACCCCTCCACTTT
TRBV2,TRBJ2-2,TRBD2,medium-sized,CASRPGGSDTGELFF,TGTGCCAGTAGGCCGGGAGGAAGTGACACCGGGGAGCTGTTTTTT
TRBV18,TRBJ2-2,-,-,CASSPAGRLIGELFF,TGTGCCAGCTCCCCCGCGGGCAGATTGATCGGGGAGCTGTTTTTT
TRBV5-1,TRBJ2-2,-,-,CASSLFSVQDTGELFF,TGCGCCAGCAGCTTGTTTTCAGTTCAGGACACCGGGGAGCTGTTTTTT
TRBV27,TRBJ1-6,-,-,CASSHRESNSPLHF,TGTGCCAGCAGTCACAGGGAGAGTAATTCACCCCTCCACTTT
TRBV7-9,TRBJ1-2,-,-,CASSLSGGDIRGYTF,TGTGCCAGCAGCTTATCTGGGGGGGACATTAGAGGCTACACCTTC
TRBV5-1,TRBJ2-7,TRBD1,-,CASSLGDRPYEQYF,TGCGCCAGCAGCTTGGGGGACAGACCCTACGAGCAGTACTTC
TRBV19,TRBJ2-1,TRBD2,-,CASSLWREGFNEQFF,TGTGCCAGTAGTCTCTGGAGGGAGGGGTTCAATGAGCAGTTCTTC
TRBV5-1,TRBJ2-3,-,-,CASSPGGRYTDTQYF,TGCGCCAGCAGCCCTGGTGGGAGATACACAGATACGCAGTATTTT
TRBV19,TRBJ1-5,TRBD1,-,CASQWDSDQPQHF,TGTGCCAGCCAGTGGGACAGCGATCAGCCCCAGCATTTT
TRBV5-4,TRBJ1-1,-,-,CASSRGVIGTEAFF,TGTGCCAGCAGCAGAGGCGTTATTGGGACTGAAGCTTTCTTT
TRBV10-1,TRBJ2-1,-,-,CARVRRPRTYNEQFF,TGCGCCAGGGTACGGCGGCCTCGGACCTACAATGAGCAGTTCTTC
TRBV19,TRBJ1-3,-,-,CASTLNAESGNTIYF,TGTGCCAGTACCTTAAACGCCGAGTCTGGAAACACCATATATTTT
TRBV2,TRBJ1-1,-,-,CASSETPGNTEAFF,TGTGCCAGCAGTGAAACTCCGGGGAACACTGAAGCTTTCTTT
TRBV4-2,TRBJ2-1,TRBD2,-,CASSQDQRELNEQFF,TGTGCCAGCAGCCAAGATCAGCGGGAGTTGAATGAGCAGTTCTTC
TRBV4-3,TRBJ2-7,TRBD1,-,CASSQRTGVYEQYF,TGCGCCAGCAGCCAGAGGACAGGGGTCTACGAGCAGTACTTC
TRBV28,TRBJ2-1,TRBD2,-,CASSSSGIGNEQFF,TGTGCCAGCAGTTCTAGCGGGATTGGCAATGAGCAGTTCTTC
TRBV5-6,TRBJ1-4,TRBD1,-,CASSLFGDRSTNEKLFF,TGTGCCAGCAGCTTGTTTGGGGACAGGTCAACTAATGAAAAACTGTTTTTT
TRBV7-2,TRBJ2-7,-,-,CASSLIYEQYF,TGTGCCAGCAGCCTAATCTACGAGCAGTACTTC
TRBV27,TRBJ2-3,-,-,CASSTLSTTDTQYF,TGTGCCAGCAGTACCCTATCAACCACAGATACGCAGTATTTT
TRBV5-1,TRBJ1-1,-,-,CASSPIPDMNTEAFF,TGCGCCAGCAGCCCGATCCCCGACATGAACACTGAAGCTTTCTTT
TRBV10-3,TRBJ1-1,-,-,CAISESTGVGTEAFF,TGTGCCATCAGTGAGTCCACAGGCGTTGGCACTGAAGCTTTCTTT
TRBV11-2,TRBJ2-1,TRBD2,-,CASSKFGGRRNEQFF,TGTGCCAGCAGCAAGTTTGGCGGGAGAAGAAATGAGCAGTTCTTC
TRBV7-2,TRBJ2-1,TRBD1,-,CASSLRTGGRNEQFF,TGTGCCAGCAGCTTAAGGACAGGGGGCAGAAATGAGCAGTTCTTC
TRBV4-1,TRBJ2-2,-,-,CASSQGEAGELFF,TGCGCCAGCAGCCAAGGGGAGGCCGGGGAGCTGTTTTTT
TRBV4-1,TRBJ2-1,-,-,CASSQGGVGEQFF,TGCGCCAGCAGCCAAGGGGGGGTGGGTGAGCAGTTCTTC
TRBV18,TRBJ2-7,-,-,CASSPPWAPEQYF,TGTGCCAGCTCACCCCCGTGGGCCCCCGAGCAGTACTTC
TRBV7-9,TRBJ1-5,-,-,CASSPPGAPNQPQHF,TGTGCCAGCAGCCCCCCCGGTGCCCCCAATCAGCCCCAGCATTTT
TRBV2,TRBJ1-4,-,-,CASRAYRETNEKLFF,TGTGCCAGCAGAGCGTACAGGGAAACTAATGAAAAACTGTTTTTT
TRBV5-1,TRBJ2-7,-,-,CASSSVGDYEQYF,TGCGCCAGCAGCTCAGTAGGGGACTACGAGCAGTACTTC
TRBV30,TRBJ1-5,-,-,CAWSPDSYQPQHF,TGTGCCTGGAGCCCCGACAGTTATCAGCCCCAGCATTTT
TRBV6-1,TRBJ1-2,TRBD1,-,CASTGRGQGGYGYTF,TGTGCCAGCACGGGCCGGGGACAGGGCGGCTATGGCTACACCTTC
TRBV6-5,TRBJ1-4,-,-,CASRTGGAGEKLFF,TGTGCCAGCAGGACTGGGGGGGCAGGGGAAAAACTGTTTTTT
TRBV11-2,TRBJ2-7,TRBD2,-,CASSPLRREGYEQYF,TGCGCCAGCAGCCCGCTACGGCGGGAGGGCTACGAGCAGTACTTC
TRBV29-1,TRBJ2-5,-,-,CSAGGLEQETQYF,TGCAGCGCCGGGGGACTGGAACAAGAGACCCAGTACTTC
TRBV19,TRBJ1-5,-,-,CASSTGGNQPQHF,TGTGCCAGTAGTACAGGGGGCAATCAGCCCCAGCATTTT
TRBV5-4,TRBJ2-3,TRBD2,-,CASSSHSGRAIGTDTQYF,TGTGCCAGCAGCTCCCATAGCGGGAGGGCCATCGGCACAGATACGCAGTATTTT
TRBV7-9,TRBJ2-7,-,-,CASSLPTGYEQYF,TGTGCCAGCAGCCTACCGACAGGCTACGAGCAGTACTTC
TRBV18,TRBJ2-5,TRBD2,-,CASSPGSGTGLYF,TGTGCCAGCTCACCAGGCAGCGGGACGGGTTTGTACTTC
TRBV2,TRBJ1-5,TRBD1,-,CASSRTGVPILSSNQPQHF,TGTGCCAGCAGTAGGACAGGGGTCCCCATCCTTAGTAGCAATCAGCCCCAGCATTTT
TRBV2,TRBJ2-3,TRBD2,-,CAPGRGRTDTQYF,TGTGCCCCGGGGAGGGGCCGCACAGATACGCAGTATTTT
TRBV30,TRBJ2-6,-,-,CACKSGANVLTF,TGTGCCTGCAAATCTGGGGCCAACGTCCTGACTTTC
TRBV16,TRBJ2-7,-,-,CASSQYGQYEQYF,TGTGCCAGCAGCCAATACGGACAGTACGAGCAGTACTTC
TRBV27,TRBJ1-2,-,-,CASSLIPSDYGYTF,TGTGCCAGCAGTTTAATCCCTTCGGACTATGGCTACACCTTC
TRBV2,TRBJ1-2,-,-,CASRSIATNYGYTF,TGTGCCAGCCGGTCAATTGCTACTAACTATGGCTACACCTTC
TRBV7-9,TRBJ1-4,-,-,CASSLEGRNEKLFF,TGTGCCAGCAGCTTAGAGGGGCGTAATGAAAAACTGTTTTTT
TRBV29-1,TRBJ2-3,-,-,CSVDGGTDTQYF,TGCAGCGTTGACGGGGGCACAGATACGCAGTATTTT
TRBV7-2,TRBJ2-5,TRBD1,-,CASSLRQGAGETQYF,TGTGCCAGCAGCCTCAGACAGGGGGCAGGGGAGACCCAGTACTTC
TRBV13,TRBJ2-1,-,-,CASSLKDRTYNEQFF,TGTGCCAGCAGCTTGAAGGACAGAACCTACAATGAGCAGTTCTTC
TRBV2,TRBJ2-1,-,-,CASSPAIRDSYNEQFF,TGTGCCAGCAGTCCCGCCATCCGCGACTCCTACAATGAGCAGTTCTTC
TRBV10-3,TRBJ2-1,TRBD2,-,CAISESVGLAGDEQFF,TGTGCCATCAGTGAGTCTGTAGGACTAGCGGGAGATGAGCAGTTCTTC